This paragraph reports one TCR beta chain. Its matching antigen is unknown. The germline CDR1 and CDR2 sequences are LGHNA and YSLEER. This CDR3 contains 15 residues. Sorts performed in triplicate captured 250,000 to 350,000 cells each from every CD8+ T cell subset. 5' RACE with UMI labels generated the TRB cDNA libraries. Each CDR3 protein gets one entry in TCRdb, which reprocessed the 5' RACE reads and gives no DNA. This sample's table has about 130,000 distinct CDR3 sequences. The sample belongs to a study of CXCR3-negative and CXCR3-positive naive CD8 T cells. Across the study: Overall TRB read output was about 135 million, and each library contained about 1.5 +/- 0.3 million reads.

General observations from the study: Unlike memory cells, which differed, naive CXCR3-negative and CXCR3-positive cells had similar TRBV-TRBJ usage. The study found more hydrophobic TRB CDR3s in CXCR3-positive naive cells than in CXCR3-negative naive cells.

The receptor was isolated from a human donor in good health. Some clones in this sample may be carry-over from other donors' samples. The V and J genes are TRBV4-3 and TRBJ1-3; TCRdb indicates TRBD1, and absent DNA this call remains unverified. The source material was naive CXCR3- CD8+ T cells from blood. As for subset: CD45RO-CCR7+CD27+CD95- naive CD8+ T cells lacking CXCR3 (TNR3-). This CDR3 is CASSWGQNSGNTIYF.